This TCR beta chain was captured by sequencing in a study of blood T cell repertoires in COVID-19. On the study more broadly: Acute and convalescent COVID-19 specimens originated in the United States, Italy and Spain. Sample material is recorded as cDNA or gDNA derived from T cells, B-cell-depleted T cells, or PBMCs.

Trimming removed 2 bases at V and 1 base at J, with 11 bases between. The V gene's germline CDR1 is SGHRS and CDR2 YFSETQ. The CDR3 runs 15 residues. Clones were read by immunoSEQ multiplex PCR, and TCRdb kept only the in-frame ones, dropping some. Of about 61,000 clones listed, about 88% are singletons. The gene calls are TRBV5-1 and TRBJ2-3, with D maybe TRBD2 (6 bases). The TCR comes from a woman aged 45-60 years with active or convalescent COVID-19. Sequenced: peripheral blood. The DNA of the CDR3 is TGCGCCAGCAGCTTAGTAGCGGCGGGCACAGATACGCAGTATTTT. Amino acids: CASSLVAAGTDTQYF.